Listed below are T cell receptor beta chains from one sample, sequenced in a study of cytomegalovirus exposure and HLA in healthy donors. Measured with immunoSEQ multiplex PCR; TCRdb has only the in-frame clones, and not every one. The sample yields roughly 220,000 clones, over 70% seen once. Sequenced input: PBMCs. These receptors were obtained from a woman in her 30s in good health and CMV-seropositive. The CDR3 runs from the conserved cysteine through the conserved F or W. A D gene is named only where the DNA matches it firmly. Clone sizes are given selectively: once, few, many, or a class where the clone is expanded.

>.|TRBV30|TRBJ2-6|few
TGTGCCTGGAGTCCGTTTGTGTCTGGGGCCAACGTCCTGACTTTC
CAWSPFVSGANVLTF
>TRBD1|TRBV30|TRBJ1-4|.
TGTGCCTGGAGTCCGGACAGGGTACCCCGTAATGAAAAACTGTTTTTT
CAWSPDRVPRNEKLFF
>.|TRBV19|TRBJ2-1|.
TGTGCCAGTAGTATCAGTTCTATTGGGGGTGAGCAGTTCTTC
CASSISSIGGEQFF
>TRBD1|TRBV27|TRBJ1-2|.
TGTGCCAGCGGACACCCCACAGGGGACGGTGGCTACACCTTC
CASGHPTGDGGYTF
>.|TRBV28|TRBJ2-7|.
TGTGCCAGCCACAAAACACGACCGGGGACCTACGAGCAGTACTTC
CASHKTRPGTYEQYF
>.|TRBV5-6|TRBJ1-2|.
TGTGCCAGCAGCAAGGGACCCCTGGGCTACACCTTC
CASSKGPLGYTF
>TRBD2|TRBV13|TRBJ2-1|.
TGTGCCAGCAGCTCGATGCCCACTAGCGCGCTTTACAATGAGCAGTTCTTC
CASSSMPTSALYNEQFF
>.|TRBV20-1|TRBJ2-1|.
TGCAGTGCTAATCAGAATAAGCAGTTCTTC
CSANQNKQFF
>.|TRBV20-1|TRBJ2-7|.
TGCAGCGGGGCCGCCTACGAGCAGTACTTC
CSGAAYEQYF
>.|TRBV20-1|TRBJ1-2|.
TGCAGTGCGCCGGACGATGGCTACACCTTC
CSAPDDGYTF
>.|TRBV19|TRBJ1-2|few
TGTGCCAGTAGGCCAGGGAACTATGGCTACACCTTC
CASRPGNYGYTF
>.|TRBV19|TRBJ1-2|.
TGTGCCACCGACTCGGCGGGTGGCTACACCTTC
CATDSAGGYTF
>.|TRBV30|TRBJ1-1|.
TGTGCCTGGAGTGTAGCAGCAGATCAGAACACTGAAGCTTTCTTT
CAWSVAADQNTEAFF
>TRBD1|TRBV7-9|TRBJ1-2|.
TGTGCCAGCAGCTTAGGGGACAGCTATGGCTACACCTTC
CASSLGDSYGYTF
>.|TRBV6-6|TRBJ1-1|.
TGTGCCAGCTCGGCGGGGGGGGCGAACACTGAAGCTTTCTTT
CASSAGGANTEAFF
>.|TRBV19|TRBJ2-2|.
TGTGCCAGTAGGACCACCGGGGAGCTGTTTTTT
CASRTTGELFF
>.|TRBV29-1|TRBJ2-1|.
TGCAGCGTCGTGACTAGCAATGAGCAGTTCTTC
CSVVTSNEQFF
>TRBD2|TRBV10-3|TRBJ2-1|.
TGTGCCATCAGTGAGTCTGGGACTAGCGGGAGTGCTGGGGAGCAGTTCTTC
CAISESGTSGSAGEQFF
>.|TRBV19|TRBJ2-2|.
TGTGCCAGTAGGATGGAGAGGGAGGTCACCGGGGAGCTGTTTTTT
CASRMEREVTGELFF
>.|TRBV9|TRBJ2-3|.
TGTGCCAGCAGCGTATCCCACGGAGTAGCTCTGGATCCCACAGATACGCAGTATTTT
CASSVSHGVALDPTDTQYF
>.|TRBV6-5|TRBJ1-3|.
TGTGCCAGCAGTCCGCGGGTTTTTAATCGGAACACCATATATTTT
CASSPRVFNRNTIYF
>.|TRBV6-1|TRBJ1-5|few
TGTGCCAGCAGTGAGAGCCCCGGGCCCAATCAGCCCCAGCATTTT
CASSESPGPNQPQHF
>TRBD2|TRBV4-2|TRBJ2-2|.
TGTGCCAGCACCTTAGAAGGGACTATAAACACCGGGGAGCTGTTTTTT
CASTLEGTINTGELFF
>TRBD1|TRBV6-4|TRBJ2-3|.
TGTGCCAGCAGTGACTCAGCGACAGGGGGAATGGAAAAGTATTTT
CASSDSATGGMEKYF
>.|TRBV5-1|TRBJ2-1|few
TGCGCCAGCTCGGAGGGGGAGGGCCTGAATGAGCAGTTCTTC
CASSEGEGLNEQFF
>TRBD2|TRBV25-1|TRBJ2-2|.
TGTGCCAGCAGAGGACTAGCGGGAGGTAGAACCGGGGAGCTGTTTTTT
CASRGLAGGRTGELFF
>.|TRBV4-3|TRBJ1-1|.
TGCGCCAGCAGCCAAGGGTTGGGGGGCGCGGGTGACACTGAAGCTTTCTTT
CASSQGLGGAGDTEAFF
>.|TRBV27|TRBJ1-2|.
TGTGCCAGCAGTTGGGGAGGGCGCTCCTCTAACTATGGCTACACCTTC
CASSWGGRSSNYGYTF
>.|TRBV2|TRBJ1-1|.
TGTGCCAGCCAGGGGCGAGGGAGGACTGAAGCTTTCTTT
CASQGRGRTEAFF
>TRBD1|TRBV5-1|TRBJ1-2|.
TGCGCCAGCGGTATGACAGGGGGCAGTTGGTATGGCTACACCTTC
CASGMTGGSWYGYTF
>TRBD1|TRBV7-2|TRBJ1-1|once
TGTGCCAGCAGCCAGACAGGGTCCGGGCGCACTGAAGCTTTCTTT
CASSQTGSGRTEAFF
>.|TRBV15|TRBJ2-7|.
TGTGCCACCAGCCCCGGGACCAGGTACTACGAGCAGTACTTC
CATSPGTRYYEQYF
>.|TRBV30|TRBJ1-1|.
TGTGCCTGGAGTCCTTTCCGACAGGCTAACACTGAAGCTTTCTTT
CAWSPFRQANTEAFF
>.|TRBV27|TRBJ1-2|.
TGTGCCAGCAGTTCGGCAGGAGCTAACTATGGCTACACCTTC
CASSSAGANYGYTF
>.|TRBV28|TRBJ2-5|.
TGTGCCAGCAGTTTCAGGGCAGGGATGACGGGAGAGACCCAGTACTTC
CASSFRAGMTGETQYF
>.|TRBV28|TRBJ2-2|.
TGTGCCAGCAGTTTACGGGCGTCTCTGAACACCGGGGAGCTGTTTTTT
CASSLRASLNTGELFF
>.|TRBV15|TRBJ2-7|.
TGTGCCACCAGCAAGGAGGACCTAATCTACGAGCAGTACTTC
CATSKEDLIYEQYF
>TRBD1|TRBV6-1|TRBJ2-7|few
TGTGCCAGCATCGGGACAGATTCCTACGAGCAGTACTTC
CASIGTDSYEQYF
>.|TRBV2|TRBJ2-1|.
TGTGCCAGCAGTTTGAGACAGCTGCAGTTCTTC
CASSLRQLQFF
>.|TRBV6-1|TRBJ1-2|.
TGTGCCAGCAAAGACCCCTATGGCTACACCTTC
CASKDPYGYTF